This TCR beta chain was sequenced in a study of read filtering for tumor transcriptome and immune sequencing. Findings and limits, study-wide: Even smaller IR-seq throughput identified most shared clonotypes. Around 82% of IR-seq clonotypes had a single read, yet these held about 3.5% of reads.

From about 400 ng of RNA, a library with molecular barcoded alpha/delta and beta/gamma adaptors was made. TCRdb independently ran MiXCR on the reads; one entry per CDR3 protein. This sample has tens of thousands of distinct CDR3 sequences, with roughly 19% found just once. From germline, CDR1 is LGHDT and CDR2 YNNKEL (reference sequence). Termini included, the CDR3 measures 12 amino acids. Turning to this clonotype: Its matching antigen is unknown. Since the CDR3 does not end with the conserved phenylalanine or tryptophan, this likely comes from a read error. Because the CDR3's place on the DNA is in doubt, the DNA is left out and the CDR3 is given as listed by TCRdb.

The specimen sequenced was a population of CD138-negative cells sorted from bone marrow. The sequence was collected from a donor aged 40 or older with multiple myeloma. This chain connects TRBV3-1 to TRBJ2-5; the table's D call TRBD2 went unverified against the DNA. CDR3 amino acids: CASSPLEETRYL.